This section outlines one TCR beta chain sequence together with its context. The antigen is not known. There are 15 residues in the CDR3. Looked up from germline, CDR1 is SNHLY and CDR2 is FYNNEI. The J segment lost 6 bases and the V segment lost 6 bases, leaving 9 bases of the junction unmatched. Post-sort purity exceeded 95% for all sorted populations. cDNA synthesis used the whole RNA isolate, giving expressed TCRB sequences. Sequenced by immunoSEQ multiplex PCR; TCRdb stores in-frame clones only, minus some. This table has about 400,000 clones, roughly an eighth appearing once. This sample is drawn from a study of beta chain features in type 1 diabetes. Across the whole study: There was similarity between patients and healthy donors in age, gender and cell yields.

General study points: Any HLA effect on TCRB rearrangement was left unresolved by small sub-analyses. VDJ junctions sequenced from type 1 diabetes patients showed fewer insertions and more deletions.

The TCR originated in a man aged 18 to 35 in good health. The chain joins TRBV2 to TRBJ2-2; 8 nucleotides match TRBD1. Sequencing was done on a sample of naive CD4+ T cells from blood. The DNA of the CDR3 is TGTGCCAGCAGATTAGACAGGGGTAGGGCCGGGGAGCTGTTTTTT. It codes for CASRLDRGRAGELFF.